What follows are 28 T cell receptor beta chains derived from one specimen sequenced in a study of shared clonotypes between healthy human individuals. Libraries were prepared by immunoSEQ multiplex PCR; TCRdb keeps only in-frame clonotypes and omits some of them. The sample consists of a few hundred thousand clones, about 74% of them appearing once. Material for sequencing was memory CD4+ T cells sorted from blood. Subset noted: CD45RA-negative fraction. Receptors originate from a man between 25 and 39 years old in good health.

This chain links TRBV6-1 with TRBJ2-1, with D perhaps being TRBD1 or TRBD2 (5 bases each). V was pared by 8 bases and J by 6 bases, with 17 bases between. From germline, CDR1 is MNHNS and CDR2 SASEGT. The CDR3 runs to 14 residues. Here the CDR3 DNA reads TGTGCCAGCCTCCGGGACCACAACGGCAATGAGCAGTTCTTC. It encodes CASLRDHNGNEQFF.

This chain links TRBV2 with TRBJ2-6; 8 positions match TRBD1. V was pared by 5 bases and J by 4 bases, with 10 bases of the junction left unmatched. CDR1 is SNHLY and CDR2 is FYNNEI in the germline V gene. The CDR3 totals 17 residues. CDR3 amino acids: CASSTLRTGTGANVLTF. Written as DNA, the CDR3 is TGTGCCAGCAGTACCTTGAGGACAGGGACAGGGGCCAACGTCCTGACTTTC.

The CDR3 DNA reads as TGTGCCAGCAGTGTAGGCGACAGGATCGAAGGGACCCAGTACTTC. Translating gives CASSVGDRIEGTQYF. The chain is built from TRBV6-1 and TRBJ2-5; D is possibly TRBD1 (6 bases). CDR1 is MNHNS, CDR2 SASEGT, per germline. This CDR3 is 15 amino acids long. V lost 4 bases and J 7 bases, leaving 19 bases between the germline ends.

The chain uses TRBV30 and TRBJ1-4; D not resolved. The CDR3 loop spans 13 amino acids. Germline CDR1 GTSNPN, CDR2 SVGIG (reference sequence). V was cut by 1 base and J by 7 bases, with 10 bases left in between. CDR3 residues: CAWSGVGFEKLFF. CDR3 nucleotides: TGTGCCTGGAGTGGCGTGGGTTTTGAAAAACTGTTTTTT.

The rearrangement uses TRBV5-1 and TRBJ2-5, with D perhaps TRBD2 (8 bases). V gave up 1 base and J gave up 5 bases, with 18 bases separating them. The germline V gene encodes CDR1 SGHRS and CDR2 YFSETQ. The CDR3 totals 16 residues. CDR3 nucleotide sequence: TGCGCCAGCAGCTTGCGACAGGGAGGGACTAGGGAGACCCAGTACTTC. Translation gives CASSLRQGGTRETQYF.

The chain joins TRBV6-9 to TRBJ2-5; D is possibly TRBD1 (5 bases). Germline assignment: CDR1 MNHGY and CDR2 SVAAGI. This CDR3 region has 17 residues. V was clipped by 10 bases and J by 6 bases, with 30 bases between them. This chain's CDR3 is CATHPKGPPEPRKTQYF. In DNA form, the CDR3 reads TGTGCCACTCACCCGAAGGGGCCCCCAGAGCCAAGGAAGACCCAGTACTTC.

The chain carries TRBV7-8 and TRBJ1-1; possibly TRBD1 for D (6 bases). The CDR3 contains 15 residues. V lost 5 bases and J lost 0, with 13 bases in between. Per germline, CDR1 SGHVS and CDR2 FQNEAQ. The CDR3 here is CASSQRTALNTEAFF. In DNA, the CDR3 is TGTGCCAGCAGCCAACGGACAGCCCTGAACACTGAAGCTTTCTTT.

The V call is TRBV9, the J call TRBJ2-2; D may correspond to TRBD1 or TRBD2 (5 bases each). The V and J ends lost 4 bases and 7 bases respectively, with 17 bases between them. CDR1 and CDR2 (germline): SGDLS, YYNGEE. The CDR3 sequence is 15 residues long. CDR3 nucleotide sequence: TGTGCCAGCAGCCCAACCGGGACCTCCATCGGGGAGCTGTTTTTT. The encoded protein is CASSPTGTSIGELFF.

V is TRBV10-2 and J is TRBJ1-5; 7 bases align to TRBD1. The germline V gene encodes CDR1 WSHSY and CDR2 SAAADI. Losses at the gene ends were 3 bases for V and 6 bases for J; bases not matched to a gene: 8. The CDR3 is 15 residues long. The CDR3 here is CASSESRGGSQPQHF. The CDR3 region has the DNA TGCGCCAGCAGTGAATCAAGAGGGGGCTCTCAGCCCCAGCATTTT.

The chain links TRBV10-3 to TRBJ2-5, with D perhaps TRBD2 (6 bases). The CDR3 is 16 amino acids. Germline CDR1 is ENHRY and CDR2 is SYGVKD. Deletions cut 6 bases from V and 5 bases from J, with 22 bases between. The CDR3 reads CAISASTGESGETQYF. The CDR3 nucleotides read TGTGCCATCAGCGCGTCGACGGGAGAGTCGGGGGAGACCCAGTACTTC.

The CDR3 here is CASSLAGYQETQYF. For the CDR3, the DNA is TGCGCCAGCAGCTTGGCAGGATACCAAGAGACCCAGTACTTC. The rearrangement joins TRBV5-1 to TRBJ2-5, with unresolved D. Germline values: CDR1 SGHRS, CDR2 YFSETQ. CDR3 length: 14 amino acids. Trimming removed 0 bases from V and 0 bases from J, with 6 bases in between.

V gene TRBV11-2 combines with J gene TRBJ2-7; D is unresolved. This CDR3 comprises 12 residues. The germline CDR1 and CDR2 sequences are SGHAT and FQNNGV. V lost 5 bases and J lost 9, with 14 bases in between. CDR3 coding DNA: TGTGCCAGCAGCCAAAATTCGCGGATGCAGTACTTC. The encoded protein is CASSQNSRMQYF.

In its sample, this clone was seen a few times. V usage is TRBV7-9 and J usage is TRBJ2-2, with 7 bases aligning to TRBD1. The CDR3 length is 15 residues. With 5 bases clipped from V and 0 bases from J, the junction kept 3 bases outside the gene matches. Germline V gene sequence: CDR1 SEHNR, CDR2 FQNEAQ (reference sequence). The CDR3 nucleotides read TGTGCCAGCAGCCACAGGGGTTCGAACACCGGGGAGCTGTTTTTT. Translated, it gives CASSHRGSNTGELFF. The variable domain in full, completed from reference TRBV7-9 and TRBJ2-2, reads DTGVSQNPRHKITKRGQNVTFRCDPISEHNRLYWYRQTLGQGPEFLTYFQNEAQLEKSRLLSDRFSAERPKGSFSTLEIQRTEQGDSAMYLCASSHRGSNTGELFFGEGSRLTVL.

For this clone: At one boundary the junction diverges from the germline segment, which might be a read error. V is TRBV6-1 and J is TRBJ2-1; the D is unclear. The CDR3 is 14 amino acids. Germline V gene sequence: CDR1 MNHNS, CDR2 SASEGT. The CDR3 region has the DNA TGTGCCAGCAGGGAAGGACCAACCTACAATGAGCAGTTCTTC. Its translation: CASREGPTYNEQFF.

The count of this clone is one. The chain uses TRBV29-1 and TRBJ2-3; TRBD2 matches 8 bases. CDR3 size: 13 residues. The V gene's germline CDR1 is SQVTM and CDR2 ANQGSEA. With V trimmed by 5 bases and J by 6 bases, 7 bases remained unmatched. CDR3 residues: CSVSSGSGDTQYF. CDR3 sequence (DNA): TGCAGCGTTTCCAGCGGGAGCGGGGATACGCAGTATTTT.

The chain is built from TRBV9 and TRBJ1-3; 9 bases are a match to TRBD1. Germline V gene data show CDR1 as SGDLS and CDR2 as YYNGEE. Losses at the gene ends were 3 bases for V and 0 bases for J; bases not matched to a gene: 4. The CDR3 consists of 16 residues. This CDR3 reads CASSEGQGYSGNTIYF. The DNA of the CDR3 is TGTGCCAGCAGCGAGGGACAGGGATACTCTGGAAACACCATATATTTT.

This sequence joins TRBV6-1 and TRBJ1-2; maybe TRBD1 (6 bases). The CDR3 covers 14 residues. In germline, CDR1 is MNHNS, CDR2 SASEGT. Trimming stripped 4 bases from V and 4 bases from J, with 13 bases between. DNA of the CDR3: TGTGCCAGCAGTGGGGGGCCAGGCCCCTATGGCTACACCTTC. Its translation is CASSGGPGPYGYTF.

The V call is TRBV5-4, the J call TRBJ2-3; 13 nucleotides line up with TRBD2. The J segment lost 8 bases and the V segment lost 5 bases, leaving 8 bases of the junction unmatched. Germline loops: CDR1 SGHNT, CDR2 YYREEE (reference sequence). The CDR3 runs to 15 residues. The CDR3 loop is CASRLGTSGTATQYF. The CDR3, as DNA: TGTGCCAGCAGGCTCGGGACTAGCGGGACTGCTACGCAGTATTTT.

V and J are TRBV28 and TRBJ2-1, with 7 bases fitting TRBD2. J was trimmed by 2 bases and V by 10 bases; bases with no gene match: 11. Germline values: CDR1 MDHEN, CDR2 SYDVKM. The CDR3 covers 15 residues. CDR3 in amino acids: CATDRPGTTYNEQFF. The CDR3 DNA reads as TGTGCCACCGATAGGCCCGGGACTACCTACAATGAGCAGTTCTTC.

With respect to this clone: Additional DNA sequences in this sample encode the identical CDR3. CDR3 DNA sequence: TGCAGCGTCGCACCAGGGTGGGGAATGAACACTGAAGCTTTCTTT. The encoded protein is CSVAPGWGMNTEAFF. J is TRBJ1-1 and V is TRBV29-1, with a weak D call TRBD1 (5 bases). Looked up from germline, CDR1 is SQVTM and CDR2 is ANQGSEA. CDR3 length: 15 amino acids. Trimming pared 6 bases from V and 0 bases from J, leaving 17 bases between.

V gene TRBV12-5 combines with J gene TRBJ2-5, with D tentatively TRBD1 or TRBD2 (5 bases each). The CDR3 length is 12 residues. V lost 5 bases and J 5 bases, leaving 9 bases between the germline ends. Germline CDR1 and CDR2: LGHNT and FRNRAP. CDR3 sequence: CASGTEGETQYF. In nucleotides, the CDR3 is TGTGCTAGTGGTACCGAGGGGGAGACCCAGTACTTC.

This clone was seen at least ten times. The rearrangement joins TRBV9 to TRBJ2-2; 8 positions match TRBD1. The trim removed 4 bases at V and 2 bases at J, leaving 10 bases unmatched. This CDR3 spans 17 amino acids. Germline V CDR1 and CDR2: SGDLS, YYNGEE. The CDR3 sequence: CASSPPQTGANTGELFF. CDR3 nucleotide sequence: TGTGCCAGCAGCCCACCCCAGACAGGGGCAAACACCGGGGAGCTGTTTTTT.

The chain links TRBV7-3 to TRBJ1-1, with unresolved D. Trimming cost V 2 bases and J 1 base, with 5 bases left between them. This CDR3 has 13 residues. Germline V gene sequence: CDR1 SGHTA, CDR2 FQGTGA. The CDR3 DNA sequence: TGTGCCAGCAGCTTATCGAAGAACACTGAAGCTTTCTTT. Encoded protein: CASSLSKNTEAFF.

The rearrangement joins TRBV7-2 to TRBJ2-3; 8 bases map to TRBD2. Germline CDR1 SGHTA, CDR2 FQGNSA. Germline trimming cut 7 bases from V and 5 bases from J; bases unmatched to any gene: 8. The CDR3 contains 14 residues. CDR3 nucleotides: TGTGCCAGCAAGTCCAGCGGGAGTGTAGATACGCAGTATTTT. Encoded protein: CASKSSGSVDTQYF.

CDR3 sequence: CASSQVTMTGEQFF. The CDR3 DNA reads as TGTGCCAGCAGCCAAGTTACCATGACCGGTGAGCAGTTCTTC. The J gene is TRBJ2-1, the V gene TRBV14; the D is unclear. The germline CDR1 and CDR2 sequences are SGHDN and FVKESK. Trimming removed 1 base from V and 9 bases from J, with 13 bases in between. The length of the CDR3 is 14 residues.

Only a few counts were recorded for this clone. The CDR3 DNA reads as TGTGCCAGCAGTTACGATGACAGGGGGCTGAAAGGCTACACCTTC. Protein product: CASSYDDRGLKGYTF. The chain is built from TRBV6-6 and TRBJ1-2, with TRBD1 matching over 10 bases. CDR1 is MNHNY, CDR2 SVGAGI, per germline (reference sequence). The CDR3 length is 15 residues. V trimming: 2 bases; J trimming: 8 bases; junction bases outside the gene matches: 8.

The chain is built from TRBV7-9 and TRBJ2-6, with unresolved D. V was shortened by 3 bases and J by 0 bases, with 6 bases between the two germline ends. This CDR3 is built from 15 residues. Germline V gene sequence: CDR1 SEHNR, CDR2 FQNEAQ (reference sequence). CDR3 in DNA: TGTGCCAGCAGCTTCCAGCACTCTGGGGCCAACGTCCTGACTTTC. Its translation: CASSFQHSGANVLTF. Full variable domain (rest looked up from reference TRBV7-9 and TRBJ2-6): DTGVSQNPRHKITKRGQNVTFRCDPISEHNRLYWYRQTLGQGPEFLTYFQNEAQLEKSRLLSDRFSAERPKGSFSTLEIQRTEQGDSAMYLCASSFQHSGANVLTFGAGSRLTVL.

On this clone: The sample contains more than one DNA sequence encoding this CDR3. The rearrangement uses TRBV6-5 and TRBJ2-7; a weak D match, TRBD2 (5 bases). The CDR3 contains 11 residues. V lost 6 bases and J 6 bases, leaving 9 bases between the germline ends. Germline V gene data show CDR1 as MNHEY and CDR2 as SVGAGI. CDR3 nucleotide sequence: TGTGCCAGCAGCACTAGGTCCGAGCAGTACTTC. It specifies CASSTRSEQYF.